The entry that follows covers one TCR beta chain sequence. Its matching antigen is unknown. V lost 6 bases, J lost 1 base, and 6 bases stayed unmatched. The CDR3 has 14 residues. Germline V CDR1 and CDR2: MNHEY, SVGAGI. Profiled with immunoSEQ multiplex PCR; TCRdb holds only in-frame clones, not every one. The repertoire has 1,100,000 or so clones, 75% to 85% of them found once; the top ten carry under 0.6%. The record originates from a study of shared clonotypes between healthy human individuals. CD4+ cells were split into CD45RA+ naive and CD45RA-negative memory subsets. Findings and caveats of the study: Estimated richness values were generally larger in naive subsets than in memory subsets.

V and J are TRBV6-5 and TRBJ2-7; 7 bases line up with TRBD1. The TCR was taken from a man between 18 and 29 years old in good health. Some clones in this sample may be carry-over from other donors' samples. Sequencing was done on a sample of memory CD4+ T cells from PBMCs. Subset of the sample: CD45RA-negative fraction. The CDR3 protein is CASSPRTGSYEQYF. CDR3 nucleotide sequence: TGTGCCAGCAGCCCTAGGACAGGATCCTACGAGCAGTACTTC.